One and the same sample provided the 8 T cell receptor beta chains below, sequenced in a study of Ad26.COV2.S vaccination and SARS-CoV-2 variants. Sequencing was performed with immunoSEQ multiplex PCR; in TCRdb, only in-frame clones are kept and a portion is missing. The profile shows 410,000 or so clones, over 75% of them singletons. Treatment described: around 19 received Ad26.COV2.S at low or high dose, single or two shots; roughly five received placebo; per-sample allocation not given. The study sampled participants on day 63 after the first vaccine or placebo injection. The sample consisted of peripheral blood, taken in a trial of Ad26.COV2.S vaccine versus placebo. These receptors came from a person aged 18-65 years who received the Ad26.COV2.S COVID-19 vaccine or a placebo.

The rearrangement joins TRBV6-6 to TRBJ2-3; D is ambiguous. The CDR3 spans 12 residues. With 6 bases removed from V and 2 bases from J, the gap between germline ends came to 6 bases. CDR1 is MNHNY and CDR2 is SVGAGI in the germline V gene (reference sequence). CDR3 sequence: CASSLNTDTQYF. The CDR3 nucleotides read TGTGCCAGCAGCCTCAACACAGATACGCAGTATTTT.

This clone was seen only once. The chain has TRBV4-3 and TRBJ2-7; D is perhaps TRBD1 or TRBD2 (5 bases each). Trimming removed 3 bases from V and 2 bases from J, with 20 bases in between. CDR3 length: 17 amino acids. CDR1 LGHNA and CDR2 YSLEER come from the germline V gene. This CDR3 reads CASSHGAAGTSPYEQYF. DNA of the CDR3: TGCGCCAGCAGCCACGGGGCAGCAGGGACGAGCCCCTACGAGCAGTACTTC.

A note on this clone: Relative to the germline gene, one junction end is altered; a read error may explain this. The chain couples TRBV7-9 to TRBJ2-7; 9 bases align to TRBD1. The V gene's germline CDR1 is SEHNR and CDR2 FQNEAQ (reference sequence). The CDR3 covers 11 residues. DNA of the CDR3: TGTGCCAGCAGCCCGGGACAGGGTATCTTCTTC. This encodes CASSPGQGIFF.

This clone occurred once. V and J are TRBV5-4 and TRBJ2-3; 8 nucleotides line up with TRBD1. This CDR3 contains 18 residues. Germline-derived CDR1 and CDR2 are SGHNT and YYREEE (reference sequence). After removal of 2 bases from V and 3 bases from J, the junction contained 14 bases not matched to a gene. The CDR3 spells CASSFRGRTGWETDTQYF. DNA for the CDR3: TGTGCCAGCAGCTTTAGGGGACGGACAGGGTGGGAGACAGATACGCAGTATTTT.

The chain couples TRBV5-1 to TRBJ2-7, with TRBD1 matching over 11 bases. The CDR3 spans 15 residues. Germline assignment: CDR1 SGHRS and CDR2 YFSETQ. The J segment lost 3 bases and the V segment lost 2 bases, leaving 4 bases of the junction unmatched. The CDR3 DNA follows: TGCGCCAGCAGCTTCACCGGGACAGGGGGCTACGAGCAGTACTTC. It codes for CASSFTGTGGYEQYF.

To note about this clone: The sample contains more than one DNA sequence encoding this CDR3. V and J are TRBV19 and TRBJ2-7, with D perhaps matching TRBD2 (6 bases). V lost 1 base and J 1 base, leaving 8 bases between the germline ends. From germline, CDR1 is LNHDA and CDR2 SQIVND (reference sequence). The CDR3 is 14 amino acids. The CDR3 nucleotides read TGTGCCAGTAGTATAGCGGCGGGATCCTACGAGCAGTACTTC. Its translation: CASSIAAGSYEQYF.

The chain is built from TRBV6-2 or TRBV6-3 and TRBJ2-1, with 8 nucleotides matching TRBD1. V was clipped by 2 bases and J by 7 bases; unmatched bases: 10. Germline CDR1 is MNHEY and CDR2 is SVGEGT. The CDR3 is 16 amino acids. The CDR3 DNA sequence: TGTGCCAGCAGTTACGAGGACAGGGTTTATGGAAATGAGCAGTTCTTC. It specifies CASSYEDRVYGNEQFF.

CDR3 DNA sequence: TGTGCCTGGAGTGTAGGGCAGGGTAACGGGTGGACTGAAGCTTTCTTT. Amino acids: CAWSVGQGNGWTEAFF. The chain recombines TRBV30 with TRBJ1-1, with a tentative D call TRBD1 (5 bases). The V gene's germline CDR1 is GTSNPN and CDR2 SVGIG (reference sequence). This CDR3 comprises 16 residues. V lost 0 bases and J 5 bases, leaving 19 bases between the germline ends.